The source of this TCR beta chain is a study of CXCR3-negative and CXCR3-positive naive CD8 T cells (dated by TCRdb to between 2018 and 2020). The study in broad terms: In total, 130 million to 150 million TRB reads were obtained, corresponding to roughly 1.5 +/- 0.3 million reads per library. The TRBV-TRBJ cluster analysis covered naive subsets from five or six donors and memory cells from 3 donors. The diversity and physicochemical repertoire analyses included more than nine donors pooled from two independent experiments.

For each CD8+ T cell subset, flow sorting was done in triplicate, and about 300,000 cells per subset went directly into RLT lysis buffer. To keep memory contaminants out, a stringent definition of naive CD8+ T cells was applied: CD45RO-CCR7+CD27+CD95-. Peripheral blood mononuclear cells were isolated from buffy coats by standard density gradient centrifugation. A FACSAria III was used to flow-sort naive CD8+ T cells into CXCR3-negative and CXCR3-positive populations. Total RNA was extracted from sorted cells with an RNeasy Mini Kit. The paper's findings and limits, for the study overall: Because surface CD5, which is linked to self-reactivity in mice, was comparable between the naive subsets, TCR interaction strength was also inferred from TRB CDR3 physicochemical properties. Repertoire diversity was comparably high in both naive subsets but much lower in memory CD8+ T cells. CXCR3 expression partially decreased after cryopreservation, so most assays used freshly isolated PBMCs. Similar TRBV-TRBJ usage was shown by naive CXCR3-negative and CXCR3-positive cells from the same donor, whereas distinct patterns were shown by memory cells. Compared with CXCR3-negative naive cells, CXCR3-positive naive cells had TRB CDR3s with higher hydrophobicity (lower Kidera factor 4), lower energy, and higher strength and volume indices.

To note about this clonotype: The antigen it recognizes is unknown.

CDR1 is given as SGHTA and CDR2 as FQGTGA, both from the germline V gene. The CDR3 covers 14 residues, taking in both the cysteine and the phenylalanine. The DNA is unrecorded. Data came from a NextSeq 550. The Human TCR Profiling Kit (MiLaboratory) was used to make UMI-labeled 5' RACE TRB cDNA libraries. The full amount of extracted RNA was used for cDNA synthesis, and the full amount of resulting cDNA was used for PCR amplification. Libraries were prepared in parallel with an identical number of PCR cycles. Per the authors' processing: With a minimum of two reads required per UMI, MIGEC and MiXCR pulled out about 52,000 +/- 9,100 unique UMI-labeled TRB cDNA molecules from each library. An average of around 40,000 +/- 10,000 functional in-frame TRB CDR3 nucleotide clonotypes without stop codons was found per library. After each sample was downsampled to 5000 UMI-labeled TRB molecules, VDJtools was used to calculate diversity metrics such as normalized Shannon-Wiener and Chao1. For the central five CDR3 residues, VDJtools calculated physicochemical properties weighted by clonotype size, namely interaction energy, strength, volume and Kidera factor 4. With the reads reprocessed by TCRdb, a single entry stands for each CDR3 protein sequence and no DNA is reported. These V and J calls are TCRdb output, not the study's own analysis. The table for this sample shows 130,000 or so distinct CDR3 sequences. The top ten clonotypes cover around 0.5% of the sample.

This TCR came from a human donor in good health. Some clones in this sample may be carry-over from other donors' samples. Sequenced material: naive CXCR3- CD8+ T cells from blood. The sample's cell subset or site, from its label and the paper: CD45RO-CCR7+CD27+CD95- naive CD8+ T cells lacking CXCR3 (TNR3-). The chain links TRBV7-3 with TRBJ2-5; TCRdb outputs TRBD1, but without DNA this stays unchecked. The CDR3 here reads CASSPDRVSETQYF.